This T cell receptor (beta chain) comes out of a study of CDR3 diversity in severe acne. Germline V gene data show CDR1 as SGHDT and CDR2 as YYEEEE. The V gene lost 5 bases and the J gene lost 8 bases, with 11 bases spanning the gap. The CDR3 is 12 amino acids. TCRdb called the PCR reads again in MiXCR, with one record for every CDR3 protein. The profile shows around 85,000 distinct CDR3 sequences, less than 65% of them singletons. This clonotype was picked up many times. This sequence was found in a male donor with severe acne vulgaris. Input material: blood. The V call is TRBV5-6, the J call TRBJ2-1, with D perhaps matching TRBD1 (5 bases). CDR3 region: CASRGAAYEQFF. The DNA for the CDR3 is TGTGCCAGCAGAGGGGCGGCGTATGAGCAGTTCTTC.